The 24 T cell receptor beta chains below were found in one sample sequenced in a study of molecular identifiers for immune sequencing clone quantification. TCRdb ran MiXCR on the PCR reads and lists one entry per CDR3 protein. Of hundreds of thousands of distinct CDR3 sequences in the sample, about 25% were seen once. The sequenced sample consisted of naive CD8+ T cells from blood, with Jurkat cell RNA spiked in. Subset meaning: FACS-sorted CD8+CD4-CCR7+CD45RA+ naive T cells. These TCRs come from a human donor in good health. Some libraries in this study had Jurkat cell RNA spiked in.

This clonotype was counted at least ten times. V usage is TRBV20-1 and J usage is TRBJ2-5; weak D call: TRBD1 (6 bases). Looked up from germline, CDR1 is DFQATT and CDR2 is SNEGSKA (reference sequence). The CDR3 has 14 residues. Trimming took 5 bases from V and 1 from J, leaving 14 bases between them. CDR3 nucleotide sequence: TGCAGTGCTTCCTCAGGGGCTACCCAAGAGACCCAGTACTTC. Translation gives CSASSGATQETQYF.

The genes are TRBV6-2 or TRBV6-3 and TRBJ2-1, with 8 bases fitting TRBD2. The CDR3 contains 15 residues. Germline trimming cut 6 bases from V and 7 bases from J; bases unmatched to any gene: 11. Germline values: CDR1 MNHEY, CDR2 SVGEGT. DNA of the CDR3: TGTGCCAGCAGCCCTGGGGCTAGCGGGTTGAATGAGCAGTTCTTC. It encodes CASSPGASGLNEQFF.

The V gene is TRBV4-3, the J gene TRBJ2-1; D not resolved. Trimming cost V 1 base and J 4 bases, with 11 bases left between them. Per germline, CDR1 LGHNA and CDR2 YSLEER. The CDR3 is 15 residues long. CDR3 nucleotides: TGCGCCAGCAGCCAAGTGACTTGGGGTTACAATGAGCAGTTCTTC. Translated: CASSQVTWGYNEQFF.

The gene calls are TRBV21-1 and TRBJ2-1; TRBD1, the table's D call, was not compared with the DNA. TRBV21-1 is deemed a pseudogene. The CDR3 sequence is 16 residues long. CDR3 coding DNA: TGTGCCAGCAGCATAGGTTGGACGGGGGCGGGTAATGAGCAGTTCTTC. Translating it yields CASSIGWTGAGNEQFF.

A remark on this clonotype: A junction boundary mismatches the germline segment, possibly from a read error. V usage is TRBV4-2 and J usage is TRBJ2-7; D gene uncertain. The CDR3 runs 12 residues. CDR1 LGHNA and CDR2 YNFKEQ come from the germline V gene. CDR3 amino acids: CSSSQDGYEQYF. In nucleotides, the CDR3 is TGTTCCAGCAGCCAAGATGGCTACGAGCAGTACTTC.

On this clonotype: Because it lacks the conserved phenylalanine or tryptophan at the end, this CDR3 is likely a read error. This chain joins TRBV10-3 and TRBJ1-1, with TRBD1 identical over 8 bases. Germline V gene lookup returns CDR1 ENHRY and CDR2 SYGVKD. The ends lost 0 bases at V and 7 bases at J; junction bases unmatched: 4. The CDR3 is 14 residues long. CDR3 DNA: TGTGCCATCAGTGAGTCAGGGACAGGCTATGAAGCTTTCTGT. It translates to CAISESGTGYEAFC.

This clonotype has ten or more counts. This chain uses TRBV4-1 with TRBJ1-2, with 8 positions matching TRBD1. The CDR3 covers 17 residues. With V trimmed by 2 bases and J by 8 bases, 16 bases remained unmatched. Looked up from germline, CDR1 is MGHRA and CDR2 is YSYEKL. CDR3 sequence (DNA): TGCGCCAGCAGCCAATTGGGGCAGGGGGCTTCTACGCGGGGCTACACCTTC. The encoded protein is CASSQLGQGASTRGYTF.

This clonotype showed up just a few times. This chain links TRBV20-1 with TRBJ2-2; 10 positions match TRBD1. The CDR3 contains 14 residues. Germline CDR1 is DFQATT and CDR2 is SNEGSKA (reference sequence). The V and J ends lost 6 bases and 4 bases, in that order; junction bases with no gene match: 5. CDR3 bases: TGCAGTGCCCCCGACAGGGGGCTCACCGGGGAGCTGTTTTTT. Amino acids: CSAPDRGLTGELFF.

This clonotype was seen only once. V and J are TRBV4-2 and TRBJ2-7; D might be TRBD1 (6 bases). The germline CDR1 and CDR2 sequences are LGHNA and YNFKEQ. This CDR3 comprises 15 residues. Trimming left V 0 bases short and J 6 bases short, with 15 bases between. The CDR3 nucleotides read TGTGCCAGCAGCCAAGATCGAGGACAGCTCTGCGAGCAGTACTTC. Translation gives CASSQDRGQLCEQYF.

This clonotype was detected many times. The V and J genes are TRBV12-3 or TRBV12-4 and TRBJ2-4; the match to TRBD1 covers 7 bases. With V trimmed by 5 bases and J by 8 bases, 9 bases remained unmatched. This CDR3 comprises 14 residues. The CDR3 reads CASSPGGRLDIQYF. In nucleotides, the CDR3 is TGTGCCAGCAGTCCAGGGGGTAGGTTGGACATTCAGTACTTC.

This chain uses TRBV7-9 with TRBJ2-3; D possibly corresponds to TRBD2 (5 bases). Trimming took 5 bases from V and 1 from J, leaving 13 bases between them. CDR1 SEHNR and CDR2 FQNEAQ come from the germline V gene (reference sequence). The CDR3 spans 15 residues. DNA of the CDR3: TGTGCCAGCAGCCCCGGGGTAGCCCGCACAGATACGCAGTATTTT. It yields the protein CASSPGVARTDTQYF.

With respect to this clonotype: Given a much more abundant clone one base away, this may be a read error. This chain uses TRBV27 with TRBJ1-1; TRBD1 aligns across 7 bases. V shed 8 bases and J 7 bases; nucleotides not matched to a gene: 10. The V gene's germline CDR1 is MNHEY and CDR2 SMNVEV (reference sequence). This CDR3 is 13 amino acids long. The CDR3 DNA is TGTGCCAGCTCCCTAAGGGGGCCCATTGAAGCTTTCTTT. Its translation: CASSLRGPIEAFF.

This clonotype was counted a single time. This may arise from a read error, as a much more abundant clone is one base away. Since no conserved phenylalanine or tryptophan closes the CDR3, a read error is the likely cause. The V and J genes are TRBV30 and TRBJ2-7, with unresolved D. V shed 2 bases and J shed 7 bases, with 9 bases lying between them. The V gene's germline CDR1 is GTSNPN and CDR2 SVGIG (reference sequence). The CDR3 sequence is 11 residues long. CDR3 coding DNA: TGTGCCTGGAGTCATACGCTGGAGCAGTACCTC. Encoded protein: CAWSHTLEQYL.

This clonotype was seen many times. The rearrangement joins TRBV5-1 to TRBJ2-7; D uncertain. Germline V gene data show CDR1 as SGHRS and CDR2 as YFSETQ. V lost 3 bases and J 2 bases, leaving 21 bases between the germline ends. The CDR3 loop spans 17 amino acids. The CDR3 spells CASSSEPLTLPPYEQYF. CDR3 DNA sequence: TGCGCCAGCAGCTCGGAGCCGTTGACCCTGCCCCCCTACGAGCAGTACTTC.

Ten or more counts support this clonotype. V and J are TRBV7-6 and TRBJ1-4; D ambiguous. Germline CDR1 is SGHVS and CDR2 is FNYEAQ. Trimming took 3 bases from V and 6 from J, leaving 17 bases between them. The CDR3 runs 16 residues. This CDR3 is CASSLLTVSHHEKLFF. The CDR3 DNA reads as TGTGCCAGCAGCTTGTTGACCGTATCCCACCATGAAAAACTGTTTTTT.

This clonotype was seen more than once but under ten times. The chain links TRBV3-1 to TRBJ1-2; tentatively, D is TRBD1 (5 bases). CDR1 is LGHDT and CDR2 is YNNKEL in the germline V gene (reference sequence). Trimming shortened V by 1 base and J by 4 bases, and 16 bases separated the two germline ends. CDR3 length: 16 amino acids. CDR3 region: CASSQGVAGISYGYTF. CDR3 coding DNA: TGTGCCAGCAGCCAAGGAGTCGCAGGGATTAGCTATGGCTACACCTTC.

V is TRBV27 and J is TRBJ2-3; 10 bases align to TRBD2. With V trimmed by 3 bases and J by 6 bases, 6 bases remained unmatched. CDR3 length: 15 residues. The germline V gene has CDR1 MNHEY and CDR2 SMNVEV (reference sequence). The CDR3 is CASSLSSGSLDTQYF. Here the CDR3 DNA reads TGTGCCAGCAGTTTGTCTAGCGGGAGTTTGGATACGCAGTATTTT.

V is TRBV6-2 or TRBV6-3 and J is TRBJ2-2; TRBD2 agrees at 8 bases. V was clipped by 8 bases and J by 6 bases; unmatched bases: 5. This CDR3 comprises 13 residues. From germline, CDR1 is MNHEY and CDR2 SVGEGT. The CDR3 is CASAGGAPGELFF. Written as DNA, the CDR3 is TGTGCCAGCGCCGGGGGGGCCCCCGGGGAGCTGTTTTTT.

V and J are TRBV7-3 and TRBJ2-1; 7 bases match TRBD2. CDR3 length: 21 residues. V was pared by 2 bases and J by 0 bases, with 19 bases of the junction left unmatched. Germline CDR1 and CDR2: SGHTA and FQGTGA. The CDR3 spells CASSLSPTAEIAGHSYNEQFF. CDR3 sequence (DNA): TGTGCCAGCAGCTTATCCCCGACCGCTGAAATAGCGGGTCACTCCTACAATGAGCAGTTCTTC.

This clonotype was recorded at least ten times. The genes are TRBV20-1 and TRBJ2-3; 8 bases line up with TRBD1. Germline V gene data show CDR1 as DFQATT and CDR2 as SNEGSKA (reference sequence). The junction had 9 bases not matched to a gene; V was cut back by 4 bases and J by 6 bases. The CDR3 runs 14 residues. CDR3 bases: TGCAGTGCTATATCAGGGGGCACCTTGGATACGCAGTATTTT. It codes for CSAISGGTLDTQYF.

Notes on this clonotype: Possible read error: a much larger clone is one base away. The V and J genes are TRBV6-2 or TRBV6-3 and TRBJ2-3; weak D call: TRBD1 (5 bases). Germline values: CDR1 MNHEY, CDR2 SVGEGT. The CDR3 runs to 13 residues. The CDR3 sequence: CASSFQGGDAQYF. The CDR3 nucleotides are TGTGCCAGCAGTTTCCAGGGCGGAGATGCGCAGTATTTT.

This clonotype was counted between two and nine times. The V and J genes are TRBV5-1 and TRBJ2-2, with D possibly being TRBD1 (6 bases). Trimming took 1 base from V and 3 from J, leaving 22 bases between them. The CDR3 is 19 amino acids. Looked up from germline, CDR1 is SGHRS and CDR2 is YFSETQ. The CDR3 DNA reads TGCGCCAGCAGCTTGAGGTACACCGGGACACCCCGAGACACCGGGGAGCTGTTTTTT. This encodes CASSLRYTGTPRDTGELFF. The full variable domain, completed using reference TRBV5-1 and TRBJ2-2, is KAGVTQTPRYLIKTRGQQVTLSCSPISGHRSVSWYQQTPGQGLQFLFEYFSETQRNKGNFPGRFSGRQFSNSRSEMNVSTLELGDSALYLCASSLRYTGTPRDTGELFFGEGSRLTVL.

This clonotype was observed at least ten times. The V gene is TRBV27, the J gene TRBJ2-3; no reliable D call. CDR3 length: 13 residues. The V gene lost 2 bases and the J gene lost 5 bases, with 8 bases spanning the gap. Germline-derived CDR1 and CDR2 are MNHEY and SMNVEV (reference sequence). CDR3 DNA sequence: TGTGCCAGCAGTTTAAGTCTGGGAGATACGCAGTATTTT. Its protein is CASSLSLGDTQYF.

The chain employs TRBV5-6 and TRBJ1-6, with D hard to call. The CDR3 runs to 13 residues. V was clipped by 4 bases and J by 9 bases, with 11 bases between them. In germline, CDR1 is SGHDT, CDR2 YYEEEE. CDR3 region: CASSVGHPSPLHF. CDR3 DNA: TGTGCCAGCAGCGTGGGCCACCCTTCACCCCTCCACTTT.